Reported below is one T cell receptor (beta chain). This CDR3 contains 15 residues. CDR1 and CDR2 from the germline V gene are SGHTA and FQGNSA. The V gene end was trimmed by 5 bases and the J gene end by 6 bases; junction bases not matched to a gene: 10. The second PCR ran roughly 7 to 12 cycles with a sample-barcoded 5' primer and J-beta primers. One entry per CDR3 protein, called by TCRdb with MiXCR from the 5' RACE reads. The sample records 750,000 to 950,000 distinct CDR3 sequences, 20% to 30% being singletons. This entry belongs to a study of blood T cells in healthy people across ages. The wider study: Researchers report that template switching captured about one barcoded beta molecule per two T cells.

Another study also made use of these data, one on T cells of mothers and their children.

V and J are TRBV7-2 and TRBJ2-1, with TRBD2 identical over 7 bases. The source material was blood. This TCR came from a boy aged 5-17 years in good health. DNA for the CDR3: TGTGCCAGCAGCCGGTGGGGGGGACCTACCAATGAGCAGTTCTTC. It translates to CASSRWGGPTNEQFF.